A selection of T cell receptor beta chains follows, all from one sample in a study of neoadjuvant anti-PD-1 for oral cavity cancer. Method: immunoSEQ multiplex PCR; TCRdb's copy keeps in-frame clones and lacks some. The table shows about 7,100 clones, with about 60% occurring only once. The material was tumor tissue, obtained before nivolumab (anti-PD-1) treatment. All receptors derive from a person between 40 and 85 years old with oral cavity squamous cell carcinoma. Each CDR3 is given with its conserved first and last residue. The D gene is left open where the match is weak. Clone size is stated in some rows and not others, as once, few, many or a class when expanded.

CDR3: CASSFGETQYF
DNA: TGTGCCAGCAGTTTCGGAGAGACCCAGTACTTC
size: NA
V: TRBV6-6
J: TRBJ2-5
D: NA

CDR3: CASRLRLSSVGVNTEAFF
DNA: TGTGCCAGCAGATTGCGTCTTAGTTCTGTGGGAGTGAACACTGAAGCTTTCTTT
size: NA
V: TRBV5-4
J: TRBJ1-1
D: NA

CDR3: CASSTGGQGSGNTIYF
DNA: TGTGCCAGCAGCACAGGGGGCCAGGGCTCTGGAAACACCATATATTTT
size: NA
V: TRBV11-2
J: TRBJ1-3
D: TRBD1

CDR3: CASSLRTAMNTEAFF
DNA: TGCGCCAGCAGCCTCAGGACAGCTATGAACACTGAAGCTTTCTTT
size: few
V: TRBV5-1
J: TRBJ1-1
D: NA

CDR3: CASTLRVTDTQYF
DNA: TGTGCCAGCACCCTGCGGGTCACAGATACGCAGTATTTT
size: NA
V: TRBV7-9
J: TRBJ2-3
D: NA

CDR3: CASSLEFEAFF
DNA: TGTGCCAGCAGTTTGGAATTTGAAGCTTTCTTT
size: NA
V: TRBV28
J: TRBJ1-1
D: NA

CDR3: CASSLAGTTQETQYF
DNA: TGCGCCAGCAGCTTGGCCGGGACGACACAAGAGACCCAGTACTTC
size: NA
V: TRBV5-1
J: TRBJ2-5
D: NA

CDR3: CASSLHGTSLSEQYF
DNA: TGTGCCAGCAGCTTACATGGGACTAGCCTTAGCGAGCAGTACTTC
size: once
V: TRBV7-8
J: TRBJ2-7
D: TRBD2

CDR3: CASKRTAVSGNTIYF
DNA: TGTGCCAGCAAAAGGACAGCCGTCTCTGGAAACACCATATATTTT
size: few
V: TRBV6-1
J: TRBJ1-3
D: NA

CDR3: CASSEAGNSPLHF
DNA: TGTGCCAGCAGTGAAGCCGGCAATTCACCCCTCCACTTT
size: NA
V: TRBV6-5
J: TRBJ1-6
D: NA

CDR3: CASSLGGQGGTQYF
DNA: TGTGCCAGCAGCCTCGGGGGACAGGGGGGGACCCAGTACTTC
size: NA
V: TRBV7-6
J: TRBJ2-5
D: TRBD1

CDR3: CSALRGGNTGELFF
DNA: TGCAGCGCCTTACGGGGGGGGAACACCGGGGAGCTGTTTTTT
size: NA
V: TRBV29-1
J: TRBJ2-2
D: TRBD2

CDR3: CASSLGVLNTEAFF
DNA: TGTGCCAGCAGCTTGGGGGTTTTAAACACTGAAGCTTTCTTT
size: once
V: TRBV7-9
J: TRBJ1-1
D: NA

CDR3: CASSIVHPWGQGGQPQHF
DNA: TGTGCCAGTAGTATAGTCCACCCGTGGGGACAGGGAGGTCAGCCCCAGCATTTT
size: medium-sized
V: TRBV19
J: TRBJ1-5
D: TRBD1

CDR3: CASSESGREPLAYGYTF
DNA: TGCGCCAGCAGTGAGTCGGGGAGGGAACCTTTGGCCTATGGCTACACCTTC
size: NA
V: TRBV10-1
J: TRBJ1-2
D: NA

CDR3: CASSYVGPTPGPLHF
DNA: TGTGCCAGCAGCTATGTTGGGCCTACCCCTGGACCCCTCCACTTT
size: NA
V: TRBV11-3
J: TRBJ1-6
D: NA

CDR3: CASSVAQGGTYEQYF
DNA: TGTGCCAGCAGCGTAGCACAGGGAGGTACCTACGAGCAGTACTTC
size: NA
V: TRBV9
J: TRBJ2-7
D: NA

CDR3: CASSLASRLIYNSPLHF
DNA: TGTGCCAGCAGCTTAGCTTCGAGGCTGATATATAATTCACCCCTCCACTTT
size: NA
V: TRBV7-2
J: TRBJ1-6
D: NA

CDR3: CASSGTGLHEQFF
DNA: TGTGCCAGCTCCGGGACAGGGCTCCATGAGCAGTTCTTC
size: NA
V: TRBV6-1
J: TRBJ2-1
D: TRBD1

CDR3: CASRSRGLTYEQYF
DNA: TGTGCCAGCAGGTCCAGGGGGCTTACCTACGAGCAGTACTTC
size: NA
V: TRBV28
J: TRBJ2-7
D: TRBD1

CDR3: CASSLVDRSYGYTF
DNA: TGTGCCAGCAGTTTAGTTGACAGATCCTATGGCTACACCTTC
size: NA
V: TRBV28
J: TRBJ1-2
D: NA

CDR3: CASSVLAGTGELFF
DNA: TGTGCCAGCAGCGTACTAGCGGGAACCGGGGAGCTGTTTTTT
size: NA
V: TRBV7-2
J: TRBJ2-2
D: TRBD2

CDR3: CASSRDRVNTEAFF
DNA: TGTGCCAGCAGTCGGGACAGAGTTAACACTGAAGCTTTCTTT
size: few
V: TRBV2
J: TRBJ1-1
D: TRBD1

CDR3: CAWSVAMGHYGYTF
DNA: TGTGCCTGGAGTGTTGCGATGGGGCACTATGGCTACACCTTC
size: few
V: TRBV30
J: TRBJ1-2
D: NA

CDR3: CASSLTGTYQETQYF
DNA: TGTGCTAGCAGCTTGACAGGGACGTACCAAGAGACCCAGTACTTC
size: once
V: TRBV7-7
J: TRBJ2-5
D: TRBD1

CDR3: CASSKDGVYGYTF
DNA: TGTGCCAGCAGCAAGGACGGAGTCTATGGCTACACCTTC
size: few
V: TRBV7-9
J: TRBJ1-2
D: NA

CDR3: CASSDSTGQGFADTQYF
DNA: TGTGCCAGCAGTGACTCGACGGGCCAGGGGTTTGCAGATACGCAGTATTTT
size: NA
V: TRBV6-4
J: TRBJ2-3
D: NA

CDR3: CASSQGQGGGGNEQFF
DNA: TGCGCCAGCAGCCAAGGCCAAGGCGGGGGGGGGAATGAGCAGTTCTTC
size: NA
V: TRBV4-1
J: TRBJ2-1
D: TRBD2

CDR3: CAIGGEETQYF
DNA: TGTGCCATAGGGGGAGAAGAGACCCAGTACTTC
size: NA
V: TRBV6-1
J: TRBJ2-5
D: NA

CDR3: CASSSDPYEQYF
DNA: TGTGCCAGCAGCTCTGATCCTTACGAGCAGTACTTC
size: NA
V: TRBV6-6
J: TRBJ2-7
D: NA

CDR3: CASSNGGSHTGELFF
DNA: TGTGCCAGCAGCAACGGGGGGAGTCACACCGGGGAGCTGTTTTTT
size: few
V: TRBV11-2
J: TRBJ2-2
D: TRBD2

CDR3: CAWSVLRGDGSQPQHF
DNA: TGTGCCTGGAGTGTACTCAGGGGGGATGGTTCGCAGCCCCAGCATTTT
size: NA
V: TRBV30
J: TRBJ1-5
D: TRBD1

CDR3: CASSLQGEHNEQFF
DNA: TGTGCCAGCAGCTTGCAGGGAGAGCACAATGAGCAGTTCTTC
size: NA
V: TRBV5-4
J: TRBJ2-1
D: NA

CDR3: CASSEVTYSNQPQHF
DNA: TGTGCCAGCAGTGAAGTGACATATAGCAATCAGCCCCAGCATTTT
size: NA
V: TRBV6-1
J: TRBJ1-5
D: NA

CDR3: CASSSGQGGNQPQHF
DNA: TGTGCCAGCAGTTCGGGACAGGGGGGAAATCAGCCCCAGCATTTT
size: few
V: TRBV28
J: TRBJ1-5
D: TRBD1

CDR3: CASSSGTLHTQYF
DNA: TGCGCCAGCAGTTCCGGGACTCTCCATACGCAGTATTTT
size: NA
V: TRBV5-1
J: TRBJ2-3
D: NA

CDR3: CASSSIGGGGEAFF
DNA: TGTGCCAGCAGCTCCATTGGGGGAGGAGGTGAAGCTTTCTTT
size: NA
V: TRBV11-2
J: TRBJ1-1
D: NA

CDR3: CASSELRLAVKTQYF
DNA: TGTGCCAGCAGCGAGCTGCGGCTAGCGGTAAAGACCCAGTACTTC
size: once
V: TRBV5-6
J: TRBJ2-5
D: TRBD2

CDR3: CASSPKTGPGGGYTF
DNA: TGTGCCAGCAGTCCTAAGACAGGCCCGGGGGGGGGCTACACCTTC
size: NA
V: TRBV27
J: TRBJ1-2
D: NA

CDR3: CASSRTDGPLGYEQYF
DNA: TGCGCCAGCAGCAGGACTGATGGACCCCTGGGCTACGAGCAGTACTTC
size: NA
V: TRBV5-1
J: TRBJ2-7
D: NA

CDR3: CASSREKYSYNEQFF
DNA: TGTGCCAGTAGTAGAGAGAAGTACTCCTACAATGAGCAGTTCTTC
size: once
V: TRBV19
J: TRBJ2-1
D: NA

CDR3: CASSSNRALGYTF
DNA: TGTGCCAGCAGTTCCAACAGGGCGTTAGGCTACACCTTC
size: once
V: TRBV6-6
J: TRBJ1-2
D: NA